The rows below give T cell receptor beta chains drawn from one sample of a study of T cell repertoires in cytomegalovirus infection. For these TCRs, the target antigens are not known. TCRdb fed the reads into MiXCR, producing one record per CDR3 protein. The sample consists of approximately 990,000 distinct CDR3 sequences, approximately 33% of them appearing once. Sequenced material: cultured CD8+ T cells from PBMCs, taken from culture after CMV antigen stimulation. The receptor source for this set is a human donor in good health (CMV status not recorded). Some clones in this sample may be carry-over from other donors' samples. CDR3s leave out the opening cysteine and the closing phenylalanine or tryptophan. A D gene is named only where the DNA matches it firmly. Size is omitted from some rows. Given values are once, few, many or a class for expanded clones.

12 | few | - | TRBV11-2 | ASSSERVQETQY
13 | - | - | TRBV7-8 | ASSLFQGKSYEQY
11 | few | - | TRBV12-3/TRBV12-4 | ASLDQGTDTQY
12 | few | - | TRBV19 | ASSKEGAIYGYT
13 | once | - | TRBV12-3/TRBV12-4 | ASSFISEGADEQF
11 | many | - | TRBV6-1 | ASSSSPGNTIY
13 | few | - | TRBV7-6 | ASSLVGGPPNEQF
12 | - | - | TRBV14 | ASSPMPDDTEAF
11 | few | TRBD1 | TRBV20-1 | SASRGPNTEAF
13 | - | - | TRBV19 | ASSMRVISNQPQH
10 | - | - | TRBV20-1 | SARDYNNEQF
13 | - | - | TRBV19 | ASRDLGRGSQGYT
11 | - | TRBD1 | TRBV12-3/TRBV12-4 | ASARTGYTEAF
13 | - | - | TRBV27 | ASSLSKRPNQPQH
14 | few | - | TRBV4-2 | ASSHPQGATNEKLF
12 | - | - | TRBV4-1 | ASSQEGLSGELF
12 | many | - | TRBV7-2 | ASSLGEGNQPQH
12 | few | TRBD1 | TRBV11-1 | ATPGQSSYNEQF
12 | once | TRBD2 | TRBV20-1 | SAEGGGGDNEQF
14 | many | TRBD1 | TRBV7-6 | ASSLPPGQVTNEQF
17 | many | TRBD1 | TRBV7-6 | ASSLGSYVKDRGVYEQY
12 | few | TRBD2 | TRBV7-7 | ASSFLLADNEQF
16 | - | - | TRBV4-3 | ASSQEPILVGVYNEQF
15 | - | TRBD2 | TRBV28 | ASSFEPSGGAFNEQF
14 | - | TRBD2 | TRBV27 | ASSFLGGASTDTQY
9 | few | - | TRBV7-9 | ASSPGATQY